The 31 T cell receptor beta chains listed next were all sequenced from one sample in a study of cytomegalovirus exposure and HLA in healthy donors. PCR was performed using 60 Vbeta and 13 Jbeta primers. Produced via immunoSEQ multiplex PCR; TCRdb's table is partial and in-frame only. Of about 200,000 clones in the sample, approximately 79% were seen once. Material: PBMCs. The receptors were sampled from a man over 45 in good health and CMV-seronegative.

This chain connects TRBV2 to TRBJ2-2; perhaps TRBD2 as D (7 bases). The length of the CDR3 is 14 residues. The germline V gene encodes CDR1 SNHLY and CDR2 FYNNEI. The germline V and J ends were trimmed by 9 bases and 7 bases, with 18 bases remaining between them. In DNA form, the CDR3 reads TGTGCCAGTCGAGGGGGGGGAGCGAACGGGGAGCTGTTTTTT. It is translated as CASRGGGANGELFF.

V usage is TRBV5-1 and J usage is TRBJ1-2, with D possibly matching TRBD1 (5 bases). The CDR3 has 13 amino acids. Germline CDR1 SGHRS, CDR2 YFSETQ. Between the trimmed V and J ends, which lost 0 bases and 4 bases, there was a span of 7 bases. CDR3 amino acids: CASSLAGFYGYTF. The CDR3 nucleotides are TGCGCCAGCAGCTTGGCAGGGTTCTATGGCTACACCTTC.

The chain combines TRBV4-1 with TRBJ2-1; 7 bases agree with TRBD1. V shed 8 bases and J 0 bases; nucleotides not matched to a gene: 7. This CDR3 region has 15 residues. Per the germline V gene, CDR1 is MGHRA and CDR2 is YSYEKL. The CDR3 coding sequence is TGCGCCAGCGCTAAGACAGGGAGCTCCTACAATGAGCAGTTCTTC. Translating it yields CASAKTGSSYNEQFF.

This CDR3 is CAWSPRREAFF. CDR3 sequence (DNA): TGTGCCTGGAGTCCCCGGAGGGAAGCTTTCTTT. The J gene is TRBJ1-1, the V gene TRBV30; D is unclear. Trimming shortened V by 2 bases and J by 8 bases, and 9 bases separated the two germline ends. Germline CDR1 reads GTSNPN; CDR2 reads SVGIG (reference sequence). The CDR3 runs to 11 residues.

CDR3 loop: CASSPPDRGREKLFF. The CDR3 DNA follows: TGTGCCAGCTCACCACCGGACAGGGGGAGAGAAAAACTGTTTTTT. This chain connects TRBV18 to TRBJ1-4; 10 bases fit TRBD1. The CDR3 has 15 amino acids. From germline, CDR1 is KGHSH and CDR2 LQKENI. V shed 0 bases and J 8 bases; nucleotides not matched to a gene: 3.

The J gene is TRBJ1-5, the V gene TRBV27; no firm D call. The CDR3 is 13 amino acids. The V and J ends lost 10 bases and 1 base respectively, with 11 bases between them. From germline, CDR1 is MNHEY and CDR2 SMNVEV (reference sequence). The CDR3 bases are TGTGCCACCAGAGGAGGGAGCAATCAGCCCCAGCATTTT. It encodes CATRGGSNQPQHF.

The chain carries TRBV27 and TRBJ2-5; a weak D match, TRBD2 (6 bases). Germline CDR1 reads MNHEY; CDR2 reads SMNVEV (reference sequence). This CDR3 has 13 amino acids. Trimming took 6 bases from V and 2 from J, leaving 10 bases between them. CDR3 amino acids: CASRTGTQETQYF. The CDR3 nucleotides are TGTGCCAGCAGGACGGGGACTCAAGAGACCCAGTACTTC.

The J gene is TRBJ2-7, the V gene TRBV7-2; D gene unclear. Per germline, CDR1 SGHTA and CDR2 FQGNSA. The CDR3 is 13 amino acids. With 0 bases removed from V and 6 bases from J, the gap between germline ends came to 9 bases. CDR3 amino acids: CASSLAPVSEQYF. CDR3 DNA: TGTGCCAGCAGCTTAGCACCAGTTTCCGAGCAGTACTTC.

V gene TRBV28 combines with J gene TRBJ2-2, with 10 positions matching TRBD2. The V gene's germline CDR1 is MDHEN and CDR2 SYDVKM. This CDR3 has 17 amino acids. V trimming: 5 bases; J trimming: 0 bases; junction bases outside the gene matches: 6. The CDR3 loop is CASSKPGLASNTGELFF. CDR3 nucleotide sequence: TGTGCCAGCAGTAAGCCGGGACTAGCGTCGAACACCGGGGAGCTGTTTTTT. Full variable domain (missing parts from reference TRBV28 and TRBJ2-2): DVKVTQSSRYLVKRTGEKVFLECVQDMDHENMFWYRQDPGLGLRLIYFSYDVKMKEKGDIPEGYSVSREKKERFSLILESASTNQTSMYLCASSKPGLASNTGELFFGEGSRLTVL.

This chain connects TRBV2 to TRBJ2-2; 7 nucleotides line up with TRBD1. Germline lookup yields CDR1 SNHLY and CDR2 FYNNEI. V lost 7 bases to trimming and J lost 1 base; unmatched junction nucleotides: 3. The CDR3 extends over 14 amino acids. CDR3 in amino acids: CASTRTGNTGELFF. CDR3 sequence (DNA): TGTGCCAGCACGAGGACAGGGAACACCGGGGAGCTGTTTTTT.

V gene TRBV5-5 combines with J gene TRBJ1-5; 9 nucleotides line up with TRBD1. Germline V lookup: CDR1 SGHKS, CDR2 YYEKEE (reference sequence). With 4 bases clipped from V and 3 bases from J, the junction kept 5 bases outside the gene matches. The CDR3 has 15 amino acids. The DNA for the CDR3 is TGTGCCAGCAGCATACAGGGGGCTAACAATCAGCCCCAGCATTTT. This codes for CASSIQGANNQPQHF. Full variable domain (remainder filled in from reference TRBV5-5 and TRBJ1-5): DAGVTQSPTHLIKTRGQQVTLRCSPISGHKSVSWYQQVLGQGPQFIFQYYEKEERGRGNFPDRFSARQFPNYSSELNVNALLLGDSALYLCASSIQGANNQPQHFGDGTRLSIL.

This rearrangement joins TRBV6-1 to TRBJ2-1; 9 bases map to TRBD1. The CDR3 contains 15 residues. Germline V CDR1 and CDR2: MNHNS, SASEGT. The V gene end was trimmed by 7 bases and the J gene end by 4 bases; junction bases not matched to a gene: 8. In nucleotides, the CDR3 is TGTGCCAGCATCCAACAGGGGGCGCTTTACAATGAGCAGTTCTTC. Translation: CASIQQGALYNEQFF.

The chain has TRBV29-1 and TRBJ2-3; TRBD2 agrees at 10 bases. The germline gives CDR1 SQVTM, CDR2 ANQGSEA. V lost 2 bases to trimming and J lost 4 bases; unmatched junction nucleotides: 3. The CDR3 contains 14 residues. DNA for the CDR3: TGCAGCGTTGAACCAGCGGGAGGGCCAGATACGCAGTATTTT. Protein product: CSVEPAGGPDTQYF.

The CDR3 reads CASTNGGLRVTGELFF. The CDR3 DNA sequence: TGTGCCAGCACTAACGGGGGTCTTCGGGTTACCGGGGAGCTGTTTTTT. The chain recombines TRBV7-2 with TRBJ2-2; maybe TRBD2 (6 bases). Germline values: CDR1 SGHTA, CDR2 FQGNSA. The CDR3 extends over 16 amino acids. V was cut by 7 bases and J by 5 bases, with 20 bases left in between.

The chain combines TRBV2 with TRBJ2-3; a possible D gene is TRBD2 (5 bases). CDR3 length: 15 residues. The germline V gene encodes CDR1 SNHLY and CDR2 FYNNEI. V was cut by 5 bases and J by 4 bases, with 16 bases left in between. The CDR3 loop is CASSPDRRLADTQYF. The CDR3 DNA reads TGTGCCAGCAGTCCGGACCGGAGGCTAGCAGATACGCAGTATTTT. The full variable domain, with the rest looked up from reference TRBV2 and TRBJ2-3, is EPEVTQTPSHQVTQMGQEVILRCVPISNHLYFYWYRQILGQKVEFLVSFYNNEISEKSEIFDDQFSVERPDGSNFTLKIRSTKLEDSAMYFCASSPDRRLADTQYFGPGTRLTVL.

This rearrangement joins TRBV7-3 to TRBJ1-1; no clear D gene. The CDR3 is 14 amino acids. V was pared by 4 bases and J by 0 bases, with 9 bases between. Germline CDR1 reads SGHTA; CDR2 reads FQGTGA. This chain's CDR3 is CASSSDGVNTEAFF. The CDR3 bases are TGTGCCAGCAGCTCCGACGGAGTGAACACTGAAGCTTTCTTT.

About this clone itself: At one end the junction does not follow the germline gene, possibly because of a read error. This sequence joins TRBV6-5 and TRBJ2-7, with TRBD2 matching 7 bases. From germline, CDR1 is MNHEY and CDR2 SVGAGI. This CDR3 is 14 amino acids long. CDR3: CASTYEAGASEQYF. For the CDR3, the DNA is TGTGCCAGCACTTACGAGGCGGGAGCGAGCGAGCAGTACTTC.

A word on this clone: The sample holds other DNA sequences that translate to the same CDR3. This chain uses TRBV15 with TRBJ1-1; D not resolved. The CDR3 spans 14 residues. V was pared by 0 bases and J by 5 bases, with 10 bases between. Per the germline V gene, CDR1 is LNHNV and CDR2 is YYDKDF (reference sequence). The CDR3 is CATSRDRGNTEAFF. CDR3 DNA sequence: TGTGCCACCAGCAGAGACCGAGGGAATACTGAAGCTTTCTTT.

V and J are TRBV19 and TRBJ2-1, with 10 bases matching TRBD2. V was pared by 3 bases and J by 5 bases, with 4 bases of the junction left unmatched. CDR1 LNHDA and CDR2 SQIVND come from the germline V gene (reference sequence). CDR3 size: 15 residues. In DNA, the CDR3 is TGTGCCAGTAGTATCGTAGCGGGAGGACACAATGAGCAGTTCTTC. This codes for CASSIVAGGHNEQFF. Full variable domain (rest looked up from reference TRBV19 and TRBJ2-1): DGGITQSPKYLFRKEGQNVTLSCEQNLNHDAMYWYRQDPGQGLRLIYYSQIVNDFQKGDIAEGYSVSREKKESFPLTVTSAQKNPTAFYLCASSIVAGGHNEQFFGPGTRLTVL.

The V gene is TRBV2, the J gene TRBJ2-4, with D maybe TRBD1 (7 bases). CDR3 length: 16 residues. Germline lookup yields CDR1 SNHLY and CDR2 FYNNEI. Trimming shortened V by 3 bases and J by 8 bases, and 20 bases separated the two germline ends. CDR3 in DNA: TGTGCCAGCAGTGATAGAGGGGGGCAGGGGGTGGACATTCAGTACTTC. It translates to CASSDRGGQGVDIQYF. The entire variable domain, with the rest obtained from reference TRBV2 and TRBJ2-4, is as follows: EPEVTQTPSHQVTQMGQEVILRCVPISNHLYFYWYRQILGQKVEFLVSFYNNEISEKSEIFDDQFSVERPDGSNFTLKIRSTKLEDSAMYFCASSDRGGQGVDIQYFGAGTRLSVL.

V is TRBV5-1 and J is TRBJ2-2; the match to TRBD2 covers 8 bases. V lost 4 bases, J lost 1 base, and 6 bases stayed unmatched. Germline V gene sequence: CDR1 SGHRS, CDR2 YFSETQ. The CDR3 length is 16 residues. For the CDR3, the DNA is TGCGCCAGCAGCCTCACTAGCGGATGGAACACCGGGGAGCTGTTTTTT. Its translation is CASSLTSGWNTGELFF. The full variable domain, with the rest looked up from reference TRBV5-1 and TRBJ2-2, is KAGVTQTPRYLIKTRGQQVTLSCSPISGHRSVSWYQQTPGQGLQFLFEYFSETQRNKGNFPGRFSGRQFSNSRSEMNVSTLELGDSALYLCASSLTSGWNTGELFFGEGSRLTVL.

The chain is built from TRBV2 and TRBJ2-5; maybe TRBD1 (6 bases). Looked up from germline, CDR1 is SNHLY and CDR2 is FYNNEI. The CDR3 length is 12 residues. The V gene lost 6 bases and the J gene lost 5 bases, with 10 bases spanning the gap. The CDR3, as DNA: TGTGCCAGCAGCAACAGGGTGGAGACCCAGTACTTC. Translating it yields CASSNRVETQYF.

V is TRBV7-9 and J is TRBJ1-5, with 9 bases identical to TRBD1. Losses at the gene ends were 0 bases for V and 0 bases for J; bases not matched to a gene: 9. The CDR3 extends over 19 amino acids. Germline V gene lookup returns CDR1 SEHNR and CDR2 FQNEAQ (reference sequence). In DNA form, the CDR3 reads TGTGCCAGCAGCTTAGCGAAAGGGACAGGGCAAGATAGCAATCAGCCCCAGCATTTT. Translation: CASSLAKGTGQDSNQPQHF.

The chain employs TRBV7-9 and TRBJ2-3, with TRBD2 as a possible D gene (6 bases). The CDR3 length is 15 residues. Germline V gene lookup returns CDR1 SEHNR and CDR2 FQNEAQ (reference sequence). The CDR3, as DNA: TGTGCTTACGAGGGAGGCAGAAAAATCACAGATACGCAGTATTTT. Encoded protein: CAYEGGRKITDTQYF. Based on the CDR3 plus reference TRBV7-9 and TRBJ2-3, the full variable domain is DTGVSQNPRHKITKRGQNVTFRCDPISEHNRLYWYRQTLGQGPEFLTYFQNEAQLEKSRLLSDRFSAERPKGSFSTLEIQRTEQGDSAMYLCAYEGGRKITDTQYFGPGTRLTVL.

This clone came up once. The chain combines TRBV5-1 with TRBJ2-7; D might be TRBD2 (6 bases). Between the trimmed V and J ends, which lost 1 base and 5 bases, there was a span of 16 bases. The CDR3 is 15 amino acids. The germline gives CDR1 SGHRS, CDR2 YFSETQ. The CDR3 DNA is TGCGCCAGCAGCTTGAGCCAGTCCCGCGGGGACGAGCAGTACTTC. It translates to CASSLSQSRGDEQYF. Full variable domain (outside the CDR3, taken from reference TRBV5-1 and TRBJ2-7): KAGVTQTPRYLIKTRGQQVTLSCSPISGHRSVSWYQQTPGQGLQFLFEYFSETQRNKGNFPGRFSGRQFSNSRSEMNVSTLELGDSALYLCASSLSQSRGDEQYFGPGTRLTVT.

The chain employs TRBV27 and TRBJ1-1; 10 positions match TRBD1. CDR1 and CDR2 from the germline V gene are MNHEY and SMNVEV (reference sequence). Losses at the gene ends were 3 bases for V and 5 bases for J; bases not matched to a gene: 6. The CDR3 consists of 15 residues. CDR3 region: CASSLTGGDRTEAFF. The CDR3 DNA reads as TGTGCCAGCAGTTTGACAGGGGGCGATCGGACTGAAGCTTTCTTT.

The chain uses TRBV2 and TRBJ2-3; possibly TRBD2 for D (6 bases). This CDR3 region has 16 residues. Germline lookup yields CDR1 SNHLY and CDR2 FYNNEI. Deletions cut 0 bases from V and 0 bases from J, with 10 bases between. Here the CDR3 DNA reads TGTGCCAGCAGTGAAGCCGGGAGCGGGAGCACAGATACGCAGTATTTT. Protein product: CASSEAGSGSTDTQYF.

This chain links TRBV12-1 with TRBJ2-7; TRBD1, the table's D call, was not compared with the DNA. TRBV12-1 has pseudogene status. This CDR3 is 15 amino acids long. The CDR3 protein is CASSSAGTGTHEQYF. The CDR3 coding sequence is TGTGCCAGCAGCTCGGCCGGGACAGGGACCCACGAGCAGTACTTC.

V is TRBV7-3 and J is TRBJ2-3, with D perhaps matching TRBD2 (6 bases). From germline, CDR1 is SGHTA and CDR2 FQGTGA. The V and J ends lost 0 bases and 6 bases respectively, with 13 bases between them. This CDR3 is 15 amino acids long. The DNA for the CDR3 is TGTGCCAGCAGCTTAACGCTAGTAGGAGGGGATACGCAGTATTTT. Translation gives CASSLTLVGGDTQYF.

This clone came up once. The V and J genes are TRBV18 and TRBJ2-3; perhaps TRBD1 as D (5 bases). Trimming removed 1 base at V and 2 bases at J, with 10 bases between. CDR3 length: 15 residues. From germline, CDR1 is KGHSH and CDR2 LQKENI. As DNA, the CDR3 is TGTGCCAGCTCACCACGCCAGGGAAACACAGATACGCAGTATTTT. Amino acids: CASSPRQGNTDTQYF.

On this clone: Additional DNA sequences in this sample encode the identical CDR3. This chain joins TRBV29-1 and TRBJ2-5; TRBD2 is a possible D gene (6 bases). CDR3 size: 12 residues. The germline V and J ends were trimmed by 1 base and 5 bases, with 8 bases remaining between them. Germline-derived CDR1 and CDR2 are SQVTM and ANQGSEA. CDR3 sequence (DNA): TGCAGCGTTGAAGGTAGCGGTGAGACCCAGTACTTC. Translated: CSVEGSGETQYF.